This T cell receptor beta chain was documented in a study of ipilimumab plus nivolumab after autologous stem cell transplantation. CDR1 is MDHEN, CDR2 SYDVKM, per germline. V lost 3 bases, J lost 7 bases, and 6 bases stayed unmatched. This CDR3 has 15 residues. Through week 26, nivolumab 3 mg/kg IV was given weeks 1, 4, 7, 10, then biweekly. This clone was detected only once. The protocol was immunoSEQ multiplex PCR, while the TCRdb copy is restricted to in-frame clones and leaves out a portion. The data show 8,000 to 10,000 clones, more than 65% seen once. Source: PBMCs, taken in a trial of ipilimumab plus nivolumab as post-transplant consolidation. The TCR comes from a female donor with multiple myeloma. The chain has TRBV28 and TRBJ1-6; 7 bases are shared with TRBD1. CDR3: CASSFWQGGNSPLHF. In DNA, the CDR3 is TGTGCCAGCAGTTTTTGGCAGGGGGGAAATTCACCCCTCCACTTT.